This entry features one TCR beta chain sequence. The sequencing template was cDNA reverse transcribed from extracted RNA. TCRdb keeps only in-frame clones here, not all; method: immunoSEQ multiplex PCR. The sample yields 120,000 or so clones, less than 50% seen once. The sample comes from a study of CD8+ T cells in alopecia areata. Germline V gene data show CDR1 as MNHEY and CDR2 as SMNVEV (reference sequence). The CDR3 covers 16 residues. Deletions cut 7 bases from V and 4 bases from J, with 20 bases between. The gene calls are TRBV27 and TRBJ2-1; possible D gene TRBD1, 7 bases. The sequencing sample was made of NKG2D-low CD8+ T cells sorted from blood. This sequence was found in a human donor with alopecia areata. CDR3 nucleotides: TGTGCCAGCACCCCCCTAGACAGGGAGGAGTACAATGAGCAGTTCTTC. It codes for CASTPLDREEYNEQFF.